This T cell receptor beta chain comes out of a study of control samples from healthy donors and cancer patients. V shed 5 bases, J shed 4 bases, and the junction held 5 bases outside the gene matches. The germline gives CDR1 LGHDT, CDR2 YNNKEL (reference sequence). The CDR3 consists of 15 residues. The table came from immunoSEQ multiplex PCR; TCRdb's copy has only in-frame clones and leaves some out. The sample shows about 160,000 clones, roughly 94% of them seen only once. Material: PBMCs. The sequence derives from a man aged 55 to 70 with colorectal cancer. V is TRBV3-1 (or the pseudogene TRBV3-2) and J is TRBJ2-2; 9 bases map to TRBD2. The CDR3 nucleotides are TGTGCCAGCAGCTCGACTAGCGGAGGCACCGGGGAGCTGTTTTTT. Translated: CASSSTSGGTGELFF.